This is a list of T cell receptor beta chains from one sample in a study of cytomegalovirus exposure and HLA in healthy donors. TCRdb keeps only in-frame clones here, not all; method: immunoSEQ multiplex PCR. The profile covers fewer than 130,000 clones, with more than 65% appearing a single time and 13% taken by the ten largest. The sample taken for sequencing was PBMCs. The receptors were gathered from a man aged 25-40 years in good health and CMV-seropositive. CDR3s include the opening cysteine and the closing phenylalanine or tryptophan. The D gene is left open where the match is weak. Not every row has a clone size; where given, it reads once, few, many or a size class.

J gene	clone size	V gene	D gene	CDR3 DNA	CDR3 protein
TRBJ2-3	-	TRBV14	-	TGTGCCAGCAGCCAAGACTGGTCAGGTACGCAGTATTTT	CASSQDWSGTQYF
TRBJ2-5	-	TRBV6-1	TRBD2	TGTGCCAGCAGTGCGGGACTAGCGGGGGTCCACGAGACCCAGTACTTC	CASSAGLAGVHETQYF
TRBJ2-7	-	TRBV27	TRBD2	TGTGCCAGCAGTTCCTTACTAGCGGGGCGAAACGAGCAGTACTTC	CASSSLLAGRNEQYF
TRBJ2-3	-	TRBV7-2	TRBD2	TGTGCCAGCAGCTTACCGCAGATGACTAGCGGGGGCACAGATACGCAGTATTTT	CASSLPQMTSGGTDTQYF
TRBJ1-6	few	TRBV28	-	TGTGCCAGCAGTTTATGGTTGGACGGACAGAATTCACCCCTCCACTTT	CASSLWLDGQNSPLHF
TRBJ1-6	-	TRBV2	-	TGTGCCAGCAGTGAGTGGGGCAGGGATAATTCACCCCTCCACTTT	CASSEWGRDNSPLHF
TRBJ1-2	-	TRBV9	TRBD1	TGTGCCAGCAGCGTGACAGGGGCTAACTATGGCTACACCTTC	CASSVTGANYGYTF
TRBJ2-5	few	TRBV30	TRBD2	TGTGCCTGGAGTGTACCCGGAGCGGGGGGGGAGACCCAGTACTTC	CAWSVPGAGGETQYF
TRBJ2-5	-	TRBV7-8	-	TGTGCCAGCAGCTTAGATGCAGGGGCTGCGAAGACCCAGTACTTC	CASSLDAGAAKTQYF
TRBJ2-7	-	TRBV5-4	-	TGTGCCAGCAGCCCTAGACGGACTACCTACGAGCAGTACTTC	CASSPRRTTYEQYF
TRBJ2-7	-	TRBV28	-	TGTGCCAGCAGTCCAAATGGGCCCCCAGGTCCCGAGCAGTACTTC	CASSPNGPPGPEQYF
TRBJ1-5	once	TRBV5-6	TRBD1	TGTGCCAGCAGCTTAGACAGGGGTCAGCCCCAGCATTTT	CASSLDRGQPQHF
TRBJ2-5	-	TRBV27	-	TGTGCCAGCAGTTTTCTTGGCAGGGCAGAGACCCAGTACTTC	CASSFLGRAETQYF
TRBJ2-3	once	TRBV30	-	TGTGCCTGGCTCCGGGCAGGGGCCAGCACAGATACGCAGTATTTT	CAWLRAGASTDTQYF
TRBJ2-7	few	TRBV27	TRBD1	TGTGCCAGCACCTCAGGGGGTGACGAGCAGTACTTC	CASTSGGDEQYF
TRBJ1-5	-	TRBV30	-	TGTGCCTGGAGTGTCTTGTCGGGGGGAGGTCAGCCCCAGCATTTT	CAWSVLSGGGQPQHF
TRBJ1-2	-	TRBV28	TRBD1	TGTGCCAGTATCGGGACAGGGACTTTTAACTATGGCTACACCTTC	CASIGTGTFNYGYTF
TRBJ1-1	-	TRBV19	TRBD1	TGTGCCAGTAGTTCCCAAGACAGGGACACTGAAGCTTTCTTT	CASSSQDRDTEAFF
TRBJ1-6	-	TRBV6-5	TRBD1	TGTGCCAGCAGTTGGACAGGGGGCACTAATTCACCCCTCCACTTT	CASSWTGGTNSPLHF
TRBJ2-5	-	TRBV18	TRBD2	TGTGCCAGCTCACCCCGGGGGGGAGAGACCCAGTACTTC	CASSPRGGETQYF
TRBJ2-3	-	TRBV7-9	TRBD2	TGTGCCAGCAGCTTAGAGCTAGCGGGGGATACGCAGTATTTT	CASSLELAGDTQYF
TRBJ2-3	-	TRBV19	TRBD2	TGTGCCAGTAGCCAGACTAGCGGGGGGGGGTTGGATACGCAGTATTTT	CASSQTSGGGLDTQYF
TRBJ1-1	-	TRBV6-5	-	TGTGCCAGCAGTTACGGGGCGGCTTCGGGCACTGAAGCTTTCTTT	CASSYGAASGTEAFF
TRBJ2-5	few	TRBV5-1	TRBD2	TGCGCCAGCAGCTCCGGGGGCAGCGGGGGGGTACAAGAGACCCAGTACTTC	CASSSGGSGGVQETQYF
TRBJ1-2	-	TRBV5-4	TRBD1	TGTGCCAGCAGCTTTGGGGCAGGGGGCCCCAAAAACTATGGCTACACCTTC	CASSFGAGGPKNYGYTF
TRBJ2-3	-	TRBV23-1	TRBD2	TGCGCCAGCAGTGGACTAGCGGGGGGGGATACGCAGTATTTT	CASSGLAGGDTQYF
TRBJ2-3	-	TRBV10-2	-	TGCGCCAGCAGTGGGCAGTCTAGCACAGATACGCAGTATTTT	CASSGQSSTDTQYF
TRBJ2-7	-	TRBV28	-	TGTGCCAGCATCGCCCCGGGGACCTACGAGCAGTACTTC	CASIAPGTYEQYF
TRBJ1-5	-	TRBV7-9	-	TGTGCCAGCAGCTTAGCGTCAACAGGTAGCAATCAGCCCCAGCATTTT	CASSLASTGSNQPQHF
TRBJ2-2	-	TRBV10-3	TRBD2	TGTGCCACCGTTTCGACTAGCGGGGGGGCCGGGGAGCTGTTTTTT	CATVSTSGGAGELFF
TRBJ1-2	-	TRBV18	-	TGTGCCAGCTCACCACTTCAGGGCCGTAGGGACTATGGCTACACCTTC	CASSPLQGRRDYGYTF
TRBJ1-1	-	TRBV30	TRBD1	TGTGCCTGGAGTAAGACAGGGTGGACTGAAGCTTTCTTT	CAWSKTGWTEAFF
TRBJ2-5	-	TRBV30	TRBD1	TGTGCCTCGGACAGGGGACAAGAGACCCAGTACTTC	CASDRGQETQYF
TRBJ1-2	-	TRBV7-3	TRBD1	TGTGCCAGCAGCCCTGGGACAGGAACCGGCTATGGCTACACCTTC	CASSPGTGTGYGYTF
TRBJ1-1	-	TRBV30	TRBD1	TGTGCCTTAAAGGACAGGGTGAACACTGAAGCTTTCTTT	CALKDRVNTEAFF
TRBJ2-5	-	TRBV28	TRBD2	TGTGCCAGCAGTTCCCTGGGACTTGCGGGGGGGTTGTACGAAGAGACCCAGTACTTC	CASSSLGLAGGLYEETQYF
TRBJ2-7	-	TRBV9	TRBD1	TGTGCCAGCAGCGTAGAAGGGACAGCCTACGAGCAGTACTTC	CASSVEGTAYEQYF
TRBJ1-4	-	TRBV14	-	TGTGCCAGCAGCCAAGTCGGCAGGGATAGTGAAAAACTGTTTTTT	CASSQVGRDSEKLFF
TRBJ1-3	-	TRBV9	-	TGTGCCAGCCGCCGAGGGGGGGGCTCTGGAAACACCATATATTTT	CASRRGGGSGNTIYF
TRBJ1-1	-	TRBV27	-	TGTGCCAGCAGGGGGGGACGGACTACCATGAACACTGAAGCTTTCTTT	CASRGGRTTMNTEAFF
TRBJ2-1	-	TRBV29-1	-	TGCAGCGCCATCCCCGGACGTCCCGGGAAGGGTGAGCAGTTCTTC	CSAIPGRPGKGEQFF
TRBJ1-4	-	TRBV28	-	TGTGCCAGCAGTTTTCAGGGGCTGCGGGATGAAAAACTGTTTTTT	CASSFQGLRDEKLFF
TRBJ2-5	-	TRBV7-9	TRBD2	TGTGCCAGCAGCGTTTCTAGCGGGGGTAGGGAGACCCAGTACTTC	CASSVSSGGRETQYF
TRBJ2-7	few	TRBV28	-	TGTGCCAGCAGTCCACAGGGATACGAGCAGTACTTC	CASSPQGYEQYF
TRBJ1-6	-	TRBV7-9	-	TGTGCCAGCAAAATACAGAATTCACCCCTCCACTTT	CASKIQNSPLHF